These 25 T cell receptor beta chains were sequenced from one sample in a study of OX40 agonist ivuxolimab in advanced cancers. Clones were read by immunoSEQ multiplex PCR, and TCRdb kept only the in-frame ones, dropping some. The data hold some 65,000 clones, with roughly 85% observed a single time. Sequenced material: CD4+ or CD8+ T cells sorted from blood, taken in a trial of the OX40 agonist ivuxolimab. The receptors here all came from an adult with an advanced solid tumor such as melanoma, head and neck, liver or kidney cancer.

The chain joins TRBV6-1 to TRBJ1-1, with TRBD1 as a possible D gene (6 bases). V was shortened by 4 bases and J by 4 bases, with 10 bases between the two germline ends. The CDR3 has 13 residues. Germline values: CDR1 MNHNS, CDR2 SASEGT. This CDR3 reads CASSVVQGTEAFF. CDR3 in DNA: TGTGCCAGCAGTGTAGTACAGGGCACTGAAGCTTTCTTT.

The V call is TRBV29-1, the J call TRBJ2-3; D may correspond to TRBD1 or TRBD2 (6 bases each). V was cut by 6 bases and J by 3 bases, with 13 bases left in between. CDR1 is SQVTM and CDR2 is ANQGSEA in the germline V gene. This CDR3 has 13 residues. CDR3 nucleotides: TGCAGCGTATCTCCGGGGGCTACAGATACGCAGTATTTT. Translation gives CSVSPGATDTQYF.

V and J are TRBV19 and TRBJ2-5; TRBD2 might be the D (5 bases). Trimming stripped 10 bases from V and 2 bases from J, with 11 bases between. Germline V gene lookup returns CDR1 LNHDA and CDR2 SQIVND (reference sequence). This CDR3 is 12 amino acids long. The CDR3, as DNA: TGTGCCACCTCGGACTGGCAAGAGACCCAGTACTTC. Amino acid sequence: CATSDWQETQYF. Full variable domain (rest looked up from reference TRBV19 and TRBJ2-5): DGGITQSPKYLFRKEGQNVTLSCEQNLNHDAMYWYRQDPGQGLRLIYYSQIVNDFQKGDIAEGYSVSREKKESFPLTVTSAQKNPTAFYLCATSDWQETQYFGPGTRLLVL.

The rearrangement links TRBV5-5 to TRBJ2-5, with D possibly TRBD1 on 6 matching bases. The CDR3 contains 13 residues. Germline lookup yields CDR1 SGHKS and CDR2 YYEKEE (reference sequence). Between the trimmed V and J ends, which lost 0 bases and 4 bases, there was a span of 7 bases. The CDR3 bases are TGTGCCAGCAGCTTGGCAGGGGCAGAGACCCAGTACTTC. Amino acid sequence: CASSLAGAETQYF.

The chain has TRBV19 and TRBJ1-5; D remains ambiguous. The CDR3 extends over 15 amino acids. Per germline, CDR1 LNHDA and CDR2 SQIVND (reference sequence). With 5 bases removed from V and 0 bases from J, the gap between germline ends came to 11 bases. CDR3 residues: CASSPRTYSNQPQHF. The CDR3 coding sequence is TGTGCCAGTAGTCCCAGGACCTATAGCAATCAGCCCCAGCATTTT.

The J gene is TRBJ2-1, the V gene TRBV18, with D possibly being TRBD2 (6 bases). Looked up from germline, CDR1 is KGHSH and CDR2 is LQKENI. The CDR3 covers 16 residues. V was clipped by 3 bases and J by 5 bases, with 17 bases between them. The CDR3 DNA sequence: TGTGCCAGCTCACCCTCAACGGGGGTTCGGAACAATGAGCAGTTCTTC. Protein: CASSPSTGVRNNEQFF.

The gene calls are TRBV6-6 and TRBJ2-2, with 11 bases aligning to TRBD2. CDR1 is MNHNY and CDR2 is SVGAGI in the germline V gene (reference sequence). The CDR3 has 15 residues. The V gene end was trimmed by 6 bases and the J gene end by 4 bases; junction bases not matched to a gene: 4. The CDR3 reads CASSPTSGTTGELFF. DNA for the CDR3: TGTGCCAGCAGCCCGACTAGCGGGACCACCGGGGAGCTGTTTTTT.

The chain joins TRBV27 to TRBJ1-6; tentatively, D is TRBD1 (6 bases). Germline V lookup: CDR1 MNHEY, CDR2 SMNVEV (reference sequence). This CDR3 region has 16 residues. The V end lost 0 bases, the J end lost 9 bases, and 15 bases lay between the germline ends. The CDR3 region has the DNA TGTGCCAGCAGTTTATCGAGGCCAGGGGTGGGTTCACCCCTCCACTTT. This encodes CASSLSRPGVGSPLHF.

The chain carries TRBV19 and TRBJ2-1, with D unresolved. The CDR3 extends over 16 amino acids. Germline V gene lookup returns CDR1 LNHDA and CDR2 SQIVND (reference sequence). Between the trimmed V and J ends, which lost 3 bases and 0 bases, there was a span of 12 bases. CDR3 sequence (DNA): TGTGCCAGTAGTATTCGTGGGGTACGCTCCTACAATGAGCAGTTCTTC. Protein product: CASSIRGVRSYNEQFF. The complete variable domain, with remaining parts taken from reference TRBV19 and TRBJ2-1, reads DGGITQSPKYLFRKEGQNVTLSCEQNLNHDAMYWYRQDPGQGLRLIYYSQIVNDFQKGDIAEGYSVSREKKESFPLTVTSAQKNPTAFYLCASSIRGVRSYNEQFFGPGTRLTVL.

The CDR3 region is CATSRERDWSGVELFF. CDR3 in DNA: TGTGCCACCAGCAGAGAACGGGATTGGAGCGGGGTAGAGCTGTTTTTT. The chain links TRBV15 to TRBJ2-2; 7 nucleotides match TRBD2. The CDR3 is 16 amino acids. The germline V gene has CDR1 LNHNV and CDR2 YYDKDF (reference sequence). The V gene end was trimmed by 0 bases and the J gene end by 11 bases; junction bases not matched to a gene: 12.

This chain connects TRBV18 to TRBJ2-5; 13 nucleotides match TRBD2. The CDR3 runs 16 residues. Germline lookup yields CDR1 KGHSH and CDR2 LQKENI. Germline trimming cut 3 bases from V and 4 bases from J; bases unmatched to any gene: 5. The chain's CDR3 is CASSPPGLAGLETQYF. In nucleotides, the CDR3 is TGTGCCAGCTCACCCCCGGGACTAGCGGGGTTAGAGACCCAGTACTTC.

The chain uses TRBV5-4 and TRBJ2-7, with TRBD2 matching 9 bases. This CDR3 has 17 amino acids. Trimming cost V 3 bases and J 0 bases; bases outside gene matches: 10. Germline CDR1 is SGHNT and CDR2 is YYREEE (reference sequence). This CDR3 reads CASSSRRTSASSYEQYF. DNA of the CDR3: TGTGCCAGCAGCTCCCGAAGGACTAGCGCGAGCTCCTACGAGCAGTACTTC.

There are a few counts of this clone. This chain uses TRBV10-3 with TRBJ2-1; 8 bases agree with TRBD2. The V and J ends lost 4 bases and 4 bases, in that order; junction bases with no gene match: 0. From germline, CDR1 is ENHRY and CDR2 SYGVKD. There are 13 residues in the CDR3. The CDR3 DNA sequence: TGTGCCATCAGTGCGGGGGGGTACAATGAGCAGTTCTTC. Translation: CAISAGGYNEQFF.

This clone was seen a single time. The J gene is TRBJ2-7, the V gene TRBV4-1; 10 positions match TRBD1. CDR1 is MGHRA and CDR2 is YSYEKL in the germline V gene. V shed 3 bases and J 6 bases; nucleotides not matched to a gene: 5. The CDR3 is 14 residues long. The chain's CDR3 is CASSQGTGEGEQYF. The CDR3 nucleotides read TGCGCCAGCAGCCAGGGGACAGGGGAAGGCGAGCAGTACTTC.

This rearrangement joins TRBV10-1 to TRBJ2-7, with a weak D call TRBD2 (6 bases). The CDR3 has 14 amino acids. The V end was cut by 10 bases, the J end by 0 bases, with 16 bases between. Per germline, CDR1 WNHNN and CDR2 SYGVQD (reference sequence). CDR3 sequence reads: CANPSRGCSYEQYF. The DNA of the CDR3 is TGCGCCAATCCTTCCCGGGGGTGCTCCTACGAGCAGTACTTC.

This clone was recorded a few times. The V call is TRBV28, the J call TRBJ1-5, with TRBD1 identical over 10 bases. Germline CDR1 and CDR2: MDHEN and SYDVKM. The CDR3 has 15 residues. V dropped 5 bases and J dropped 5; count of bases not matched to a gene: 6. Here the CDR3 DNA reads TGTGCCAGCAGTCTTCCGGGACAGGGGTATCAGCCCCAGCATTTT. Amino acids: CASSLPGQGYQPQHF.

This sequence joins TRBV18 and TRBJ2-3; TRBD1 agrees at 9 bases. Per the germline V gene, CDR1 is KGHSH and CDR2 is LQKENI. This CDR3 comprises 16 residues. The junction had 8 bases not matched to a gene; V was cut back by 5 bases and J by 2 bases. The CDR3 sequence: CASSLKGTGPTDTQYF. The CDR3 nucleotides read TGTGCCAGCTCATTAAAAGGGACAGGGCCCACAGATACGCAGTATTTT.

The genes are TRBV6-1 and TRBJ2-2; D perhaps matches TRBD2 (5 bases). The CDR3 sequence is 15 residues long. The germline CDR1 and CDR2 sequences are MNHNS and SASEGT. V was cut by 4 bases and J by 4 bases, with 13 bases left in between. The CDR3 DNA reads TGTGCCAGCAGTGGATCGAGGGCGGGCACCGGGGAGCTGTTTTTT. Translated: CASSGSRAGTGELFF.

This sequence joins TRBV27 and TRBJ1-5, with 7 positions matching TRBD1. This CDR3 region has 13 residues. The junction had 1 base not matched to a gene; V was cut back by 3 bases and J by 5 bases. Germline V CDR1 and CDR2: MNHEY, SMNVEV (reference sequence). CDR3 protein: CASSFTGDQPQHF. In nucleotides, the CDR3 is TGTGCCAGCAGTTTTACAGGGGATCAGCCCCAGCATTTT.

CDR3 in amino acids: CASSFFLDRKNYEQYF. CDR3 nucleotides: TGCGCCAGCAGCTTCTTCCTGGACAGGAAGAACTACGAGCAGTACTTC. The gene calls are TRBV5-1 and TRBJ2-7; 7 bases are shared with TRBD1. From germline, CDR1 is SGHRS and CDR2 YFSETQ. V gave up 2 bases and J gave up 3 bases; unmatched junction bases: 11. The CDR3 length is 16 residues.

V usage is TRBV4-3 and J usage is TRBJ1-5; the D gene is possibly TRBD1 (6 bases). CDR1 is LGHNA, CDR2 YSLEER, per germline. V lost 0 bases to trimming and J lost 4 bases, with 10 bases between them. This CDR3 region has 15 residues. CDR3 coding DNA: TGCGCCAGCAGCCAAGATGGGACAACAAATCAGCCCCAGCATTTT. Residues: CASSQDGTTNQPQHF.

This CDR3 is CASSSKVGNQPQHF. CDR3 coding DNA: TGTGCCAGCAGCTCTAAAGTCGGGAATCAGCCCCAGCATTTT. V is TRBV7-2 and J is TRBJ1-5; no clear D gene. Trimming took 4 bases from V and 4 from J, leaving 11 bases between them. Germline CDR1 and CDR2: SGHTA and FQGNSA. The CDR3 is 14 residues long.

The V and J genes are TRBV27 and TRBJ2-1; the D gene could be TRBD1 or TRBD2 (5 bases each). Germline V gene data show CDR1 as MNHEY and CDR2 as SMNVEV (reference sequence). The CDR3 totals 15 residues. V was shortened by 6 bases and J by 0 bases, with 12 bases between the two germline ends. The CDR3 DNA follows: TGTGCCAGCAGGGTCAGGGACCTCTCCTACAATGAGCAGTTCTTC. Protein sequence: CASRVRDLSYNEQFF.

The chain combines TRBV2 with TRBJ1-2; 9 positions agree with TRBD1. This CDR3 has 14 amino acids. From germline, CDR1 is SNHLY and CDR2 FYNNEI. J was trimmed by 7 bases and V by 6 bases; bases with no gene match: 9. The CDR3 loop reads CASRTDRGVFGYTF. In DNA, the CDR3 is TGTGCCAGCAGGACCGACAGGGGGGTTTTTGGCTACACCTTC.

In its sample, this clone was seen once. The V call is TRBV4-1, the J call TRBJ2-7, with a possible D match to TRBD1 (6 bases). V was clipped by 0 bases and J by 10 bases, with 13 bases between them. CDR1 MGHRA and CDR2 YSYEKL come from the germline V gene. The CDR3 length is 13 residues. In nucleotides, the CDR3 is TGCGCCAGCAGCCAAGAGCCCAGGGGAAGTCAGTACTTC. Protein product: CASSQEPRGSQYF.